This TCR beta chain was profiled in a study of CD8+ T cells in alopecia areata. Trimming left V 5 bases short and J 2 bases short, with 12 bases between. Germline V lookup: CDR1 SGHAT, CDR2 FQNNGV. CDR3 size: 14 residues. Notes on this clone: Its antigen is not identified.

Treatment indicated: oral pan-JAK inhibitor, 5-10 mg twice daily. Collection of lesional scalp punch biopsies and peripheral blood was performed in alopecia areata patients. It was cDNA, reverse transcribed from extracted RNA, that served as the sequencing template. Sequencing was performed with immunoSEQ multiplex PCR; in TCRdb, only in-frame clones are kept and a portion is missing. The table has some 150,000 clones, 45% to 65% seen once; the top ten hold around 15%. Study observations and caveats: In patients, TCRs were shared less clearly than in mice, and HLA may possibly be involved. Scalp and blood samples kept many expanded lesional clones throughout tofacitinib. Tofacitinib delivered significant drops in scalp clonality and in expanded CD8+ clones among the top 100.

V usage is TRBV11-2 and J usage is TRBJ2-5; weak D call: TRBD1 (5 bases). The sample consisted of CD8+ T cells sorted from blood, taken at week 4, from a patient treated with tofacitinib. The receptor was derived from a human donor with alopecia areata. The CDR3 loop is CASSQGAGQETQYF. DNA of the CDR3: TGTGCCAGCAGCCAAGGGGCAGGACAAGAGACCCAGTACTTC.